This is a list of T cell receptor beta chains from one sample in a study of T-cell memory formation after mild COVID-19. In TCRdb, the 5' RACE reads were re-called with MiXCR into one record per CDR3 protein. The repertoire consists of hundreds of thousands of distinct CDR3 sequences, with approximately 19% occurring once and the leading ten covering 21%. The sample comprised PBMCs or a T cell subset sorted from them (not recorded which). Every receptor here comes from a man younger than 35 who had mild COVID-19 (a few samples of this study predate the infection). Cell type and time point are not known. Each CDR3 is given with its conserved first and last residue. D genes are given only for firm matches. A clone size is listed for some rows: how often the clone was seen (once, few, many), or a class if it is expanded.

V	size	D	J	CDR3	DNA
TRBV4-1	NA	NA	TRBJ2-2	CASSHGQGGNTGELFF	TGCGCCAGCAGCCATGGGCAGGGCGGGAACACCGGGGAGCTGTTTTTT
TRBV27	few	NA	TRBJ1-1	CASSRPQQGVGTEAFF	TGTGCCAGCAGTCGCCCTCAACAGGGAGTGGGCACTGAAGCTTTCTTT
TRBV5-6	NA	NA	TRBJ2-5	CATRGANQETQYF	TGTGCCACCCGGGGGGCAAACCAAGAGACCCAGTACTTC
TRBV12-3/TRBV12-4	NA	NA	TRBJ1-1	CASRGQTNTEAFF	TGTGCCAGCAGAGGACAGACGAACACTGAAGCTTTCTTT
TRBV5-1	NA	TRBD1	TRBJ1-1	CASSLWDRDTEAFF	TGCGCCAGCAGCTTGTGGGACAGGGACACTGAAGCTTTCTTT
TRBV5-6	NA	NA	TRBJ2-1	CASSLLRQTPTTEQFF	TGTGCCAGCAGCTTATTGCGGCAGACTCCTACAACTGAGCAGTTCTTC
TRBV3-1	few	TRBD1	TRBJ1-1	CASSQVDRVRFHTEAFF	TGTGCCAGCAGCCAAGTTGACAGGGTTCGTTTCCACACTGAAGCTTTCTTT
TRBV7-3	few	NA	TRBJ2-5	CASSQNQPASGRLQETQYF	TGTGCCAGCAGCCAAAACCAACCAGCCTCGGGACGGCTCCAAGAGACCCAGTACTTC
TRBV18	NA	NA	TRBJ2-5	CASSPWTIQETQYF	TGTGCCAGCTCACCTTGGACTATACAAGAGACCCAGTACTTC
TRBV20-1	few	TRBD1	TRBJ1-1	CSAREPGTGGGEAFF	TGCAGTGCTAGAGAGCCCGGGACAGGGGGTGGTGAAGCTTTCTTT
TRBV11-3	few	NA	TRBJ2-6	CASSSAGIAGANVLTF	TGTGCCAGCAGCTCCGCGGGGATAGCTGGGGCCAACGTCCTGACTTTC
TRBV7-2	NA	NA	TRBJ2-3	CASSLARRVDTQYF	TGTGCCAGCAGCTTAGCGCGGAGGGTAGATACGCAGTATTTT
TRBV11-2	NA	NA	TRBJ1-3	CASSLVARGTGNTIYF	TGTGCCAGCAGCTTAGTAGCCAGGGGAACTGGAAACACCATATATTTT
TRBV6-5	few	TRBD1	TRBJ1-1	CASKTGATEAFF	TGTGCCAGCAAGACAGGGGCAACTGAAGCTTTCTTT
TRBV9	NA	NA	TRBJ2-3	CASSQLISASTDTQYF	TGTGCCAGCAGCCAGCTAATAAGTGCTAGCACAGATACGCAGTATTTT
TRBV6-5	once	NA	TRBJ2-3	CASSYGGGADTQYF	TGTGCCAGCAGTTACGGAGGCGGGGCAGATACGCAGTATTTT
TRBV3-1	NA	NA	TRBJ2-3	CASRHKGMGDTQYF	TGTGCCAGCAGACACAAAGGGATGGGGGATACGCAGTATTTT